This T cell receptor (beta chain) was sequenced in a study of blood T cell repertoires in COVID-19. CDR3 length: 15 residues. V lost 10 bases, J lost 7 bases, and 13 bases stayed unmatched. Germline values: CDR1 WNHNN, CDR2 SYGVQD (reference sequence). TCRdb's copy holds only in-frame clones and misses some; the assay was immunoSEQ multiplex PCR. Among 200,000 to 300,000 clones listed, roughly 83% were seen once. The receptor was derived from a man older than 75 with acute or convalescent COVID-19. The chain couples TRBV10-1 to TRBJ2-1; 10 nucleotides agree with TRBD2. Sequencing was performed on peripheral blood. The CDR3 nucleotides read TGCGCCACCCCCGTCGGAGCGGGAGGGGCGAATGAGCAGTTCTTC. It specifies CATPVGAGGANEQFF.